A selection of T cell receptor beta chains follows, all from one sample in a study of blood T cells in healthy people across ages. TCRdb reanalysed the 5' RACE reads using MiXCR and keeps one entry per CDR3 protein. The sample contains some 1.5 million distinct CDR3 sequences, about 28% of which appear only once. The sequencing sample was made of blood. Receptor source: a woman aged 25-40 years in good health. The CDR3 runs from the conserved cysteine through the conserved F or W. The D gene is left open where the match is weak. Where a row states a size, it is once, few, many or the class of an expanded clone; other rows omit it.

CDR3 length,clone size,D gene,J gene,V gene,CDR3 DNA,CDR3 protein
15,many,.,TRBJ2-1,TRBV11-2,TGTGCCAGCGCGAGCGGCGGAAGCTCCTACAATGAGCAGTTCTTC,CASASGGSSYNEQFF
15,few,TRBD1,TRBJ1-1,TRBV5-1,TGCGCCAGCAGCTTGGCAGGGGGGTCGAGCACTGAAGCTTTCTTT,CASSLAGGSSTEAFF
16,.,TRBD1,TRBJ2-1,TRBV24-1,TGTGCCACCAGTGCCTCTCAGGGACAGGGGGGAAATGAGCAGTTCTTC,CATSASQGQGGNEQFF
14,.,TRBD1,TRBJ1-4,TRBV6-5,TGTGCCAGCAGTCCGGACAGGGGGCGTGAAAAGCGGTTTTTT,CASSPDRGREKRFF
18,.,TRBD1,TRBJ2-7,TRBV6-2/TRBV6-3,TGTGCCAGCAGCCTAGACAGGGGGCGCGGGAGCGATCCCCACGAGCAGTACTTC,CASSLDRGRGSDPHEQYF
14,.,.,TRBJ2-7,TRBV7-2,TGTGCCAGCACTCTGGGCCGGGGTGTCTACGAGCAGTACTTC,CASTLGRGVYEQYF
14,many,.,TRBJ1-2,TRBV29-1,TGCAGCGTTGATGAGGCGGCGACGGACTATGGCTACACCTTC,CSVDEAATDYGYTF
15,few,.,TRBJ2-2,TRBV7-3,TGTGCCAGCAGCTTACAGGGCCCGGGCACCGGGGAGCTGTTTTTT,CASSLQGPGTGELFF
15,.,TRBD1,TRBJ1-2,TRBV6-6,TGTGCCAGCAGTACCCGGGACAGGGGTCCCTATGGCTACACCTTC,CASSTRDRGPYGYTF
15,.,TRBD2,TRBJ2-2,TRBV20-1,TGCAGTGCTACACTAGCGTTGGCAAACACCGGGGAGCTGTTTTTT,CSATLALANTGELFF
13,few,.,TRBJ1-2,TRBV27,TGTGCCAGCAGGGCCGGGGGAGGCTATGGCTACACCTTC,CASRAGGGYGYTF
13,.,.,TRBJ2-5,TRBV12-5,TGTGCTAGTGTCGGCGGAGGTCAAGAGACCCAGTACTTC,CASVGGGQETQYF
19,.,TRBD2,TRBJ2-1,TRBV7-9,TGTGCCAGCAGCTTGGGGCTTCATCTAGCGGGAGAAATCTACAATGAGCAGTTCTTC,CASSLGLHLAGEIYNEQFF
14,few,.,TRBJ2-3,TRBV5-1,TGCGCCAGCAGACGGGGTGGAAACACAGATACGCAGTATTTT,CASRRGGNTDTQYF
16,many,.,TRBJ2-7,TRBV15,TGTGCCACCAGCAGAGACGGACAGGGAGGGTCCTACGAGCAGTACTTC,CATSRDGQGGSYEQYF
14,few,.,TRBJ1-2,TRBV7-3,TGTTCCAGCAGCCACATCCATGGAGGCTATGGCTACACCTTC,CSSSHIHGGYGYTF
14,many,TRBD2,TRBJ2-7,TRBV20-1,TGCAGTGCTATAACTAGCGGGAGCATCCACGAGCAGTACTTC,CSAITSGSIHEQYF
17,.,TRBD2,TRBJ2-5,TRBV20-1,TGCAGTGCGCGCCGGGGGACTAGCGGGGGGCTGGGGGAGACCCAGTACTTC,CSARRGTSGGLGETQYF
15,.,.,TRBJ2-7,TRBV20-1,TGCAGTGCTAGAGAAGCAGGGGGAGGAGGCTACGAGCAGTACTTC,CSAREAGGGGYEQYF
12,few,.,TRBJ1-2,TRBV6-4,TGTGCCAGCAGTGTCGGGACTGGGAGCTACACCTTC,CASSVGTGSYTF
14,many,.,TRBJ2-7,TRBV6-5,TGTGCCAGCAGTTCTGGGACAACCCGTTGGGAGCAGTACTTC,CASSSGTTRWEQYF
14,few,.,TRBJ2-3,TRBV2,TGTGCCAGCAGTGTGGTCTCGGCTCGGGATACGCAGTATTTT,CASSVVSARDTQYF
15,.,.,TRBJ1-5,TRBV12-3/TRBV12-4,TGTGCCAGCAGTCCCGAGACTTATAGCAATCAGCCCCAGCATTTT,CASSPETYSNQPQHF
17,few,.,TRBJ1-5,TRBV20-1,TGCAGTGCCCGGGAAGGGGGAAAGATAAGGGGCAATCAGCCCCAGCATTTT,CSAREGGKIRGNQPQHF
16,.,TRBD1,TRBJ2-1,TRBV5-6,TGTGCCAGCAGCGGAGGAACAGGGGGCGCCTACAATGAGCAGTTCTTC,CASSGGTGGAYNEQFF
14,.,.,TRBJ2-3,TRBV20-1,TGCAGTGCTCAGAAGCAAGTCGGCACAGATACGCAGTATTTT,CSAQKQVGTDTQYF
12,.,.,TRBJ1-5,TRBV12-5,TGTGCTAGTGGTTTGTTGGAGGAGCCCCAGCATTTT,CASGLLEEPQHF
14,few,TRBD2,TRBJ2-3,TRBV11-2,TGTGCCAGCAGCAAGAAAGGGAGGGCAGATACGCAGTATTTT,CASSKKGRADTQYF
13,few,.,TRBJ2-1,TRBV10-3,TGTGCCATCAGTGAGTCGATGCACAATGAGCAGTTCTTC,CAISESMHNEQFF
15,.,.,TRBJ1-2,TRBV12-3/TRBV12-4,TGTGCCAGCAGACCAACCAGGGGTCCCAACTATGGCTACACCTTC,CASRPTRGPNYGYTF
16,few,TRBD2,TRBJ2-3,TRBV29-1,TGCAGCGTTGCGGGGGGAAAGCGGGGACGCACAGATACGCAGTATTTT,CSVAGGKRGRTDTQYF
12,few,.,TRBJ2-3,TRBV5-1,TGCGCCAGCGGACCACGCACAGATACGCAGTATTTT,CASGPRTDTQYF
12,.,.,TRBJ2-5,TRBV10-3,TGTGCCATCAGTTCACAAAGGGAGACCCAGTACTTC,CAISSQRETQYF
16,.,TRBD1,TRBJ1-4,TRBV5-6,TGTGCCAGCAGCCTAGGGGGGGGGACAGGTCCCTGGAAACTGTTTTTT,CASSLGGGTGPWKLFF
15,.,TRBD1,TRBJ2-7,TRBV29-1,TGCAGCGTCACCCGAGGGACAGCCTTGGAGCGCGAGCAGTACTTC,CSVTRGTALEREQYF
17,many,TRBD2,TRBJ2-7,TRBV20-1,TGCAGTGCTAGAGGCCCGGGACTAGCGGGGGGCCGCTACGAGCAGTACTTC,CSARGPGLAGGRYEQYF
15,.,TRBD2,TRBJ2-1,TRBV5-5,TGTGCCAGCAGCCACCCGGGACTAGCGGACAATGAGCAGTTCTTC,CASSHPGLADNEQFF
17,.,TRBD2,TRBJ2-7,TRBV11-2,TGTGCCAGCAGCTTACGACTAGCGGGAGGCGTCCCCTACGAGCAGGACTTC,CASSLRLAGGVPYEQDF
11,many,.,TRBJ2-5,TRBV10-3,TGTGCCATCAGTGAGGCAGAGACCCAGTACTTC,CAISEAETQYF
18,.,TRBD2,TRBJ2-1,TRBV6-2/TRBV6-3,TGTGCCAGCAGTTACCCGGGTGGGTTAGCGGGAATCCACAATGAGCAGTTCTTC,CASSYPGGLAGIHNEQFF
18,few,TRBD1,TRBJ1-6,TRBV20-1,TGCAGTGCTAGAGATAGGGACAGCCCTCGCTCCTATAATTCACCCCTCCACTTT,CSARDRDSPRSYNSPLHF
17,.,.,TRBJ2-1,TRBV6-5,TGTGCCAGCAGTTACAATTCCGCCGGAGGTAGGGACAATGAGCAGTTCTTC,CASSYNSAGGRDNEQFF
15,.,.,TRBJ1-1,TRBV10-3,TGTGCCATCAGTGAGGGCGACCTAGGGGACACTGAAGCTTTCTTT,CAISEGDLGDTEAFF
14,.,.,TRBJ1-5,TRBV29-1,TGCAGCGTTGAAGAAAGCAGGGAGGGTCAGCCCCAGCATTTT,CSVEESREGQPQHF
13,few,.,TRBJ2-5,TRBV2,TGTGCCAGCAGTGTTGGAGACGTGAAGACCCAGTACTTC,CASSVGDVKTQYF
18,once,TRBD2,TRBJ2-2,TRBV12-3/TRBV12-4,TGTGCCAGCAATCCCGGGACTAGCGGGGGGATTGACACCGGGGAGCTGTTTTTT,CASNPGTSGGIDTGELFF
14,.,.,TRBJ2-5,TRBV9,TGTGCCAGCAGCGAGATCGGAAGTAGGGGGACCCAGTACTTC,CASSEIGSRGTQYF
15,.,.,TRBJ2-7,TRBV5-1,TGCGCCAGCAGCCCGAACCTTGTCGGGGACTACGAGCAGTACTTC,CASSPNLVGDYEQYF
13,.,.,TRBJ1-5,TRBV20-1,TGCAGTGCTAGATTCGCCAGCGGTCAGCCCCAGCATTTT,CSARFASGQPQHF
14,few,TRBD2,TRBJ2-1,TRBV7-3,TGTGCCAGCAGCGTACGGGGGGATGAAAATGAGCAGTTCTTC,CASSVRGDENEQFF
14,.,TRBD1,TRBJ2-7,TRBV7-6,TGTGCCGGCAGCTTTCGACAGGGGTTCGACGAGCAGTACTTC,CAGSFRQGFDEQYF
13,few,.,TRBJ2-5,TRBV5-1,TGCGCCAGCAGCACGGACCAAGCGGGGACCCAGTACTTC,CASSTDQAGTQYF
13,.,TRBD1,TRBJ2-1,TRBV29-1,TGCAGCGCTGAAGGACAGGGAATTAATGAGCAGTTCTTC,CSAEGQGINEQFF
15,.,TRBD1,TRBJ2-3,TRBV7-9,TGTGCCAGCAGCTATAGGACAGGACTCGCCGATACGCAGTATTTT,CASSYRTGLADTQYF
14,few,.,TRBJ2-4,TRBV7-9,TGTGCCGGCAGCTTAGTAGAGGGGATGGACATTCAGTACTTC,CAGSLVEGMDIQYF
13,few,TRBD1,TRBJ1-6,TRBV6-1,TGTGCCAGCAATGGACAGGACTATTCACCCCTCCACTTT,CASNGQDYSPLHF